This is a list of T cell receptor beta chains from one sample in a study of blood T cell repertoires in COVID-19. The table came from immunoSEQ multiplex PCR; TCRdb's copy has only in-frame clones and leaves some out. The table lists around 15,000 clones, 80% to 90% of them singletons. Sequencing input: peripheral blood. The receptors originated from a human donor in a cohort sampled during active COVID-19. The conserved cysteine and the conserved F or W are not part of the CDR3 here. Size is stated for part of the rows, as once, few or many counts, or as a class when the clone is expanded.

CDR3,length,V,size,J
ASSVGQGGREKLF,13,TRBV3-1/TRBV3-2,NA,TRBJ1-4
SVESRYSEQF,10,TRBV29-1,NA,TRBJ2-1
ASSSAPIVNYGYT,13,TRBV27,NA,TRBJ1-2
ASTDGGQGPAEAF,13,TRBV6-5,NA,TRBJ1-1
ASSDSSTQGSLYGYT,15,TRBV6-4,NA,TRBJ1-2
ASGTGEFNEKLF,12,TRBV30,NA,TRBJ1-4
ASRPGLAVQETQY,13,TRBV7-2,NA,TRBJ2-5
AIQTDSMNTEAF,12,TRBV10-3,NA,TRBJ1-1
ASSPQQGPLYGYT,13,TRBV18,NA,TRBJ1-2
ASSSGEPPGANVLT,14,TRBV7-3,once,TRBJ2-6
ASSRQGTLNTGELF,14,TRBV19,NA,TRBJ2-2
ASSDRDNQPQH,11,TRBV6-1,NA,TRBJ1-5
ASSPTGITGELF,12,TRBV9,NA,TRBJ2-2
SADHGQDSNEQY,12,TRBV29-1,NA,TRBJ2-7
ASSLGQGRSNSPLH,14,TRBV5-8,NA,TRBJ1-6
ASSFGTGVSGANVLT,15,TRBV7-3,NA,TRBJ2-6
ASSQSGGRGNEQF,13,TRBV6-4,NA,TRBJ2-1
ATRGEGTGELF,11,TRBV6-5,NA,TRBJ2-2
ATRQDQRWEQY,11,TRBV15,NA,TRBJ2-7
ASGLVRGSGANVLT,14,TRBV12-5,NA,TRBJ2-6
ASSSGQGVGTGELF,14,TRBV28,NA,TRBJ2-2
ASNPQGDRSQY,11,TRBV6-5,NA,TRBJ2-5
ASSKWVCRGQEKLF,14,TRBV21-1,once,TRBJ1-4
ASSQEPGGNQPQH,13,TRBV3-1/TRBV3-2,NA,TRBJ1-5
ASSLAQGSTDTQY,13,TRBV7-6,NA,TRBJ2-3
ASSTSRDRGIGF,12,TRBV2,NA,TRBJ1-1
ASSTQGGIQETQY,13,TRBV5-8,NA,TRBJ2-5
ASRLTPAGLGSYEQY,15,TRBV5-1,NA,TRBJ2-7
ASSIHSGETQY,11,TRBV5-1,NA,TRBJ2-5
ASSLRTDKAYEQY,13,TRBV7-9,medium-sized,TRBJ2-7
ASSLGSRGRENIQY,14,TRBV5-1,NA,TRBJ2-4
ASIVTPGTTYGYT,13,TRBV5-1,once,TRBJ1-2
ASSKKKGRGTRSRQNYYGYT,20,TRBV21-1,NA,TRBJ1-2
AWSADSGTYGYT,12,TRBV30,NA,TRBJ1-2
AISDIGFRAPGAF,13,TRBV10-3,once,TRBJ1-1
ASSARDRYQPQH,12,TRBV6-6,NA,TRBJ1-5
ASRRTESYNEQF,12,TRBV5-1,once,TRBJ2-1
ASSYLGTSGVAQY,13,TRBV6-5,NA,TRBJ2-3
ASTSQPGGDTEAF,13,TRBV4-2,NA,TRBJ1-1
ASSVVDEGYSTDTQY,15,TRBV9,once,TRBJ2-3
SVLGLRQETQY,11,TRBV29-1,NA,TRBJ2-5
ASSEAGYGYT,10,TRBV2,NA,TRBJ1-2
ASSLAGAATNTGELF,15,TRBV5-4,NA,TRBJ2-2